What follows are 13 T cell receptor beta chains derived from one specimen sequenced in a study of blood T cell repertoires in COVID-19 (TCRdb year 2020). Preparation of the library involved the immunoSEQ multiplex PCR assay. Not all clones reach the TCRdb copy of this immuneACCESS table, which keeps in-frame sequences only. Checked studies attribute under half of the gap to unresolved V genes and leave the rest unexplained. A total of 120,000 to 150,000 clones appear in this sample, approximately 90% of them only once. The biggest ten clones account for around a quarter of the sample. Sequences were obtained from peripheral blood. Every receptor here comes from a human donor in a cohort sampled during active COVID-19.

The chain joins TRBV11-2 to TRBJ1-1, with TRBD1 matching 10 bases. This CDR3 contains 14 residues. Germline CDR1 SGHAT, CDR2 FQNNGV. J gave up 4 bases and V 5 bases, and 4 bases lay outside the gene matches. CDR3 nucleotides: TGTGCCAGCAGCCTGGGACAGGGGACCACTGAAGCTTTCTTT. It yields the protein CASSLGQGTTEAFF.

J is TRBJ1-3 and V is TRBV7-2; D remains unclear. Germline V gene lookup returns CDR1 SGHTA and CDR2 FQGNSA. The CDR3 contains 15 residues. The V end lost 0 bases, the J end lost 4 bases, and 10 bases lay between the germline ends. The CDR3 bases are TGTGCCAGCAGCTTAGCGTCGGGGTTGGGAAACACCATATATTTT. Residues: CASSLASGLGNTIYF.

This clone has just one count. The CDR3 DNA is TGCGCCAGCCAGGCAGGGAGGGGTAATGAAAAACTGTTTTTT. Translated: CASQAGRGNEKLFF. V and J are TRBV5-1 and TRBJ1-4, with D possibly being TRBD1 (5 bases). Trimming removed 7 bases from V and 4 bases from J, with 14 bases in between. The CDR3 has 14 amino acids. Germline CDR1 and CDR2: SGHRS and YFSETQ.

The chain employs TRBV2 and TRBJ1-1; 7 bases are shared with TRBD1. V was clipped by 8 bases and J by 0 bases; unmatched bases: 3. Per germline, CDR1 SNHLY and CDR2 FYNNEI. The CDR3 covers 13 residues. The chain's CDR3 is CASGGQMNTEAFF. The CDR3 DNA is TGTGCCAGCGGGGGACAGATGAACACTGAAGCTTTCTTT.

This clone was picked up one time. This chain joins TRBV20-1 and TRBJ1-2; TRBD1 aligns across 7 bases. The CDR3 runs to 14 residues. CDR1 is DFQATT, CDR2 SNEGSKA, per germline (reference sequence). V dropped 3 bases and J dropped 6; count of bases not matched to a gene: 10. The CDR3 region is CSASKFTGADGYTF. The CDR3 DNA is TGCAGTGCTAGTAAGTTCACAGGGGCCGATGGCTACACCTTC.

V and J are TRBV19 and TRBJ2-4, with TRBD1 identical over 7 bases. The CDR3 sequence is 11 residues long. V was clipped by 5 bases and J by 11 bases; unmatched bases: 3. CDR1 LNHDA and CDR2 SQIVND come from the germline V gene (reference sequence). The CDR3 DNA sequence: TGTGCCAGTAGTTCCCAGGGGGTTCAGTACTTC. It translates to CASSSQGVQYF.

In DNA, the CDR3 is TGTGCCAGCAGTTTATTTCCCCGACAGGGAAGAACTGAAGCTTTCTTT. Its protein product is CASSLFPRQGRTEAFF. V gene TRBV27 combines with J gene TRBJ1-1; 7 nucleotides match TRBD1. Germline V gene sequence: CDR1 MNHEY, CDR2 SMNVEV (reference sequence). The length of the CDR3 is 16 residues. Trimming at V came to 1 base and at J to 5 bases, leaving 10 bases not matched to a gene.

V usage is TRBV3-1 (or the pseudogene TRBV3-2) and J usage is TRBJ2-3; 11 positions match TRBD2. The germline V gene encodes CDR1 LGHDT and CDR2 YNNKEL (reference sequence). This CDR3 is 16 amino acids long. Trimming took 4 bases from V and 6 from J; bases not matched to a gene: 9. CDR3: CASSPRASGGLDTQYF. The CDR3 DNA sequence: TGTGCCAGCAGCCCCCGAGCTAGCGGGGGGTTGGATACGCAGTATTTT.

This clone occurred a few times. The chain joins TRBV7-9 to TRBJ2-1; 9 bases are a match to TRBD2. Germline loops: CDR1 SEHNR, CDR2 FQNEAQ (reference sequence). The CDR3 extends over 17 amino acids. V shed 2 bases and J 4 bases; nucleotides not matched to a gene: 9. The CDR3 sequence is CASSLRVGLAGYNEQFF. The CDR3 DNA reads as TGTGCCAGCAGCTTAAGGGTTGGGCTAGCGGGGTACAATGAGCAGTTCTTC. The complete variable domain, with remaining parts taken from reference TRBV7-9 and TRBJ2-1, reads DTGVSQNPRHKITKRGQNVTFRCDPISEHNRLYWYRQTLGQGPEFLTYFQNEAQLEKSRLLSDRFSAERPKGSFSTLEIQRTEQGDSAMYLCASSLRVGLAGYNEQFFGPGTRLTVL.

The rearrangement joins TRBV3-1 (or the pseudogene TRBV3-2) to TRBJ1-1, with D maybe TRBD1 (6 bases). V shed 0 bases and J shed 5 bases, with 19 bases lying between them. In germline, CDR1 is LGHDT, CDR2 YNNKEL (reference sequence). The CDR3 loop spans 17 amino acids. The CDR3 is CASSQDSFTGTWTEAFF. CDR3 in DNA: TGTGCCAGCAGCCAAGATTCGTTTACAGGGACATGGACTGAAGCTTTCTTT.

The CDR3 DNA reads as TGTGCCAGCAGCTTGGGGCTCCTGGCCCCCTACGAGCAGTACTTC. Translation gives CASSLGLLAPYEQYF. This chain uses TRBV5-5 with TRBJ2-7; D remains unclear. CDR1 SGHKS and CDR2 YYEKEE come from the germline V gene (reference sequence). This CDR3 comprises 15 residues. Trimming removed 0 bases at V and 2 bases at J, with 12 bases between.

This rearrangement joins TRBV13 to TRBJ2-3, with 11 bases lining up with TRBD2. CDR1 is PRHDT and CDR2 is FYEKMQ in the germline V gene (reference sequence). The ends lost 4 bases at V and 6 bases at J; junction bases unmatched: 9. The CDR3 is 16 amino acids. CDR3 sequence reads: CASSSLLAGGQDTQYF. DNA for the CDR3: TGTGCCAGCAGCTCCCTATTAGCGGGGGGGCAGGATACGCAGTATTTT.

This clone showed up just a few times. The chain joins TRBV10-3 to TRBJ1-2; TRBD1 aligns across 7 bases. V was clipped by 2 bases and J by 7 bases; unmatched bases: 13. This CDR3 has 16 amino acids. The germline V gene encodes CDR1 ENHRY and CDR2 SYGVKD. The CDR3 DNA is TGTGCCATCAGTGAGGGGCCCGACAGGGCTCTGGCTGGCTACACCTTC. Amino acid sequence: CAISEGPDRALAGYTF.